Shown below are 13 T cell receptor beta chains from a single sample sequenced in a study of breast tumors, draining lymph nodes, adjacent tissues (dated by TCRdb to the mid-2010s). The library was generated by multiplex PCR. The instrument given in TCRdb is Illumina HiSeq 2000. In-frame beta chains were kept once TCRdb had trimmed the public reads at Q25 with fastp and called clones with MiXCR. CDR3 protein duplicates are merged, each entry listing the most common genes and DNA. This sample lists about 150,000 distinct CDR3 sequences; 30% to 35% were detected once. The ten largest clonotypes hold 2.3% of the sample. The axillary draining lymph nodes of breast cancer patients were the source of the lymph node samples. The specimen was axillary lymph node tissue. The receptors derive from a female donor with breast cancer. Some clones in this sample may be carry-over from other donors' samples.

The gene calls are TRBV7-2 and TRBJ2-7, with TRBD1 identical over 7 bases. V lost 3 bases, J lost 0 bases, and 17 bases stayed unmatched. This CDR3 contains 19 residues. The germline V gene has CDR1 SGHTA and CDR2 FQGNSA. This CDR3 is CASSFRDSGAGESSYEQYV. The CDR3 DNA reads TGTGCCAGCAGCTTCCGGGACAGTGGCGCCGGGGAGAGCTCCTACGAGCAGTACGTC.

This clonotype was detected ten times or more. The chain uses TRBV30 and TRBJ1-3, with 8 bases lining up with TRBD1. Germline CDR1 and CDR2: GTSNPN and SVGIG (reference sequence). With 3 bases clipped from V and 4 bases from J, the junction kept 5 bases outside the gene matches. The CDR3 contains 14 residues. CDR3 in amino acids: CAWSKTGVGNTIYF. The CDR3 DNA reads TGTGCCTGGAGCAAGACAGGGGTCGGAAACACCATATATTTT.

This clonotype was seen many times. The chain employs TRBV6-5 and TRBJ1-5; D remains ambiguous. Trimming shortened V by 6 bases and J by 7 bases, and 16 bases separated the two germline ends. CDR1 is MNHEY, CDR2 SVGAGI, per germline. The CDR3 is made up of 14 amino acids. This chain's CDR3 is CASRTNRLGQPQHF. DNA for the CDR3: TGTGCCAGCAGAACGAACCGGTTAGGCCAGCCCCAGCATTTT.

The chain combines TRBV6-6 with TRBJ2-7; 10 positions match TRBD1. Trimming at V came to 4 bases and at J to 4 bases, leaving 4 bases not matched to a gene. CDR1 is MNHNY, CDR2 SVGAGI, per germline (reference sequence). The CDR3 consists of 14 residues. CDR3 DNA sequence: TGTGCCAGCAGTTTAGGACAGGGGGGATACGAGCAGTACTTC. Its translation: CASSLGQGGYEQYF.

A remark on this clonotype: A read error may explain this, as a much larger clone is one base away. The genes are TRBV14 and TRBJ2-1; D ambiguous. Germline CDR1 is SGHDN and CDR2 is FVKESK. This CDR3 has 15 residues. CDR3 DNA: TGTGCCAGCAGCCAAGACGGCCTCTCCTACAATGAGCCGTTCTTC. Translating gives CASSQDGLSYNEPFF.

This clonotype was picked up one time. A clone one base away is much larger, so this may be a read error. The chain recombines TRBV4-1 with TRBJ2-4; either TRBD1 or TRBD2 may fit D (5 bases each). The CDR3 sequence is 17 residues long. Trimming pared 4 bases from V and 0 bases from J, leaving 16 bases between. CDR1 and CDR2 from the germline V gene are MGHRA and YSYEKL. CDR3 region: CASSRDRGSQAKNIQYF. In DNA form, the CDR3 reads TGCGCCAGCAGCCGAGATCGGGGCTCCCAAGCCAAAAACATTCAGTACTTC.

The rearrangement joins TRBV25-1 to TRBJ1-4; the D gene is possibly TRBD1 (5 bases). The germline gives CDR1 MGHDK, CDR2 SYGVNS. V dropped 4 bases and J dropped 3 bases, with 12 bases sitting between them. The CDR3 spans 15 residues. The DNA for the CDR3 is TGTGCCAGCAGTGTCTTGGGGGGGTCTAATGAAAAACTGTTTTTT. Protein sequence: CASSVLGGSNEKLFF.

V gene TRBV4-2 combines with J gene TRBJ2-3; the D gene is possibly TRBD2 (7 bases). Deletions cut 1 base from V and 1 base from J, with 12 bases between. The CDR3 has 16 amino acids. The V gene's germline CDR1 is LGHNA and CDR2 YNFKEQ. Here the CDR3 DNA reads TGTGCCAGCAGCCAAGGAGGGGGGGCCGGCACAGATACGCAGTATTTT. Encoded protein: CASSQGGGAGTDTQYF.

The CDR3 nucleotides read TGTGCCAGCTCCCCGGGACACCGAGGGGACACCGGGGAGCTGTTTTTT. Protein product: CASSPGHRGDTGELFF. The chain links TRBV18 to TRBJ2-2; possible D gene TRBD1, 6 bases. Germline V lookup: CDR1 KGHSH, CDR2 LQKENI. The CDR3 has 16 residues. The V end lost 6 bases, the J end lost 3 bases, and 17 bases lay between the germline ends. The variable domain in full, completed from reference TRBV18 and TRBJ2-2, reads NAGVMQNPRHLVRRRGQEARLRCSPMKGHSHVYWYRQLPEEGLKFMVYLQKENIIDESGMPKERFSAEFPKEGPSILRIQQVVRGDSAAYFCASSPGHRGDTGELFFGEGSRLTVL.

This clonotype has ten or more counts. The V call is TRBV6-2 or TRBV6-3, the J call TRBJ2-7; D gene ambiguous. The CDR3 runs to 14 residues. Per the germline V gene, CDR1 is MNHEY and CDR2 is SVGEGT. The V end lost 7 bases, the J end lost 2 bases, and 15 bases lay between the germline ends. The CDR3 DNA reads TGTGCCAGCACTCCCCGGGCAGCGACCTACGAGCAGTACTTC. This codes for CASTPRAATYEQYF.

A word on this clonotype: Germline is not matched at one junction end, which may reflect a read error. This chain uses TRBV5-1 with TRBJ2-1; 11 nucleotides match TRBD2. The germline V gene encodes CDR1 SGHRS and CDR2 YFSETQ. This CDR3 is built from 15 residues. This chain's CDR3 is CANSPLAGDYNEQFF. The CDR3 coding sequence is TGCGCCAACAGCCCACTAGCGGGGGACTACAATGAGCAGTTCTTC.

This clonotype was counted at least ten times. Since a much larger clone is just one base distant, this may be a read error. The rearrangement links TRBV7-9 to TRBJ2-5; weak D call: TRBD1 (7 bases). The CDR3 is made up of 15 amino acids. Germline loops: CDR1 SEHNR, CDR2 FQNEAQ (reference sequence). The DNA of the CDR3 is TGTGCCAGCAGCTTACCGGTGGTCAGGGGGGAGACCCAGCACTTC. Translating it yields CASSLPVVRGETQHF.

For this clonotype: One end of the junction does not line up with germline, which may come from a read error. This chain links TRBV24-1 with TRBJ1-5; D ambiguous. CDR1 is KGHDR and CDR2 is SFDVKD in the germline V gene. This CDR3 region has 13 residues. DNA of the CDR3: TGTGCCGCCAGTTTTGGGTTGTGCCAGCCCCAGCATTTT. It is translated as CAASFGLCQPQHF.